The 25 T cell receptor beta chains below were found in one sample sequenced in a study of cytotoxic CD8 clonotypes in ibrutinib-treated CLL. Repertoires were generated with immunoSEQ multiplex PCR, while TCRdb's copy carries only in-frame clones and drops some. The sample yields some 300,000 clones, more than 65% seen once. The source was PBMCs, collected before ibrutinib treatment. The receptors here all came from a human donor with chronic lymphocytic leukemia.

The chain carries TRBV10-3 and TRBJ1-3; D ambiguous. V lost 0 bases, J lost 4 bases, and 13 bases lay in between. Germline CDR1 and CDR2: ENHRY and SYGVKD. The CDR3 is 16 amino acids. The CDR3: CAISESSRVSGNTIYF. Here the CDR3 DNA reads TGTGCCATCAGTGAGTCATCAAGGGTCTCAGGAAACACCATATATTTT.

The gene calls are TRBV9 and TRBJ1-1, with a possible D match to TRBD1 (6 bases). CDR3 length equals 17 residues. Germline lookup yields CDR1 SGDLS and CDR2 YYNGEE. V gave up 0 bases and J gave up 4 bases, with 19 bases separating them. CDR3 DNA: TGTGCCAGCAGCGTAGGTACAGGGCGGGGTATCGGCACTGAAGCTTTCTTT. Protein product: CASSVGTGRGIGTEAFF.

This chain joins TRBV30 and TRBJ1-1, with D tentatively TRBD1 (5 bases). The ends were cut back, 2 bases at V and 7 bases at J, with 14 bases in the middle. The CDR3 length is 13 residues. Germline loops: CDR1 GTSNPN, CDR2 SVGIG (reference sequence). CDR3 nucleotide sequence: TGTGCCTGGAGTAGCGGGACGGGGCTTGAAGCTTTCTTT. This sequence encodes CAWSSGTGLEAFF.

This clone came up a few times. The chain couples TRBV18 to TRBJ1-1, with D tentatively TRBD1 (6 bases). The CDR3 loop spans 14 amino acids. The germline V gene has CDR1 KGHSH and CDR2 LQKENI. Trimming took off 3 bases at V and 8 bases at J, with 16 bases between the two ends. In DNA, the CDR3 is TGTGCCAGCTCACCTCGACAGGCTGAACGGGAAGCTTTCTTT. This encodes CASSPRQAEREAFF.

The chain links TRBV5-4 to TRBJ2-7; D is undetermined. The CDR3 is made up of 15 amino acids. The ends were cut back, 4 bases at V and 3 bases at J, with 17 bases in the middle. Germline CDR1 is SGHNT and CDR2 is YYREEE (reference sequence). The CDR3 DNA is TGTGCCAGCAGCCCAGAACCTCTCGACGGCTACGAGCAGTACTTC. It encodes CASSPEPLDGYEQYF.

V gene TRBV6-5 combines with J gene TRBJ2-1, with D hard to call. The V gene's germline CDR1 is MNHEY and CDR2 SVGAGI. This CDR3 has 14 residues. The V and J ends lost 6 bases and 5 bases respectively, with 14 bases between them. CDR3 sequence (DNA): TGTGCCAGCAGATTTCGTGGGTCAAACAATGAGCAGTTCTTC. Amino acid sequence: CASRFRGSNNEQFF.

J is TRBJ2-6 and V is TRBV13; D gene uncertain. Trimming cost V 6 bases and J 0 bases, with 6 bases left between them. The CDR3 runs to 14 residues. CDR1 is PRHDT and CDR2 is FYEKMQ in the germline V gene (reference sequence). The CDR3: CASRRSSGANVLTF. In DNA form, the CDR3 reads TGTGCCAGCAGGCGTAGCTCTGGGGCCAACGTCCTGACTTTC.

The CDR3 sequence is CASSLGQGASGEQYF. The CDR3 DNA follows: TGTGCCAGCAGCTTAGGTCAGGGGGCTTCGGGGGAGCAGTACTTC. This chain uses TRBV7-6 with TRBJ2-7, with 8 bases matching TRBD1. Germline loops: CDR1 SGHVS, CDR2 FNYEAQ. J was trimmed by 7 bases and V by 1 base; bases with no gene match: 9. This CDR3 comprises 15 residues.

The chain has TRBV21-1 and TRBJ2-1; no check of the table's D call, TRBD1, against the DNA was made. TRBV21-1 is marked as a pseudogene. CDR3 size: 14 residues. CDR3: CASSGFVTPNEQFF. Here the CDR3 DNA reads TGTGCCAGCAGCGGGTTTGTGACACCCAATGAGCAGTTCTTC.

The chain carries TRBV4-2 and TRBJ1-2, with D unclear. The V gene lost 1 base and the J gene lost 8 bases, with 8 bases spanning the gap. The CDR3 length is 12 residues. Germline V gene data show CDR1 as LGHNA and CDR2 as YNFKEQ. CDR3 protein: CASSQGQWGYTF. CDR3 nucleotides: TGTGCCAGCAGCCAAGGCCAATGGGGCTACACCTTC.

A note on this clone: Other DNA sequences in this sample translate to the same CDR3. V gene TRBV29-1 combines with J gene TRBJ1-1; TRBD1 aligns across 10 bases. CDR1 and CDR2 (germline): SQVTM, ANQGSEA. J was trimmed by 4 bases and V by 7 bases; bases with no gene match: 3. There are 12 residues in the CDR3. The CDR3 protein is CSARTGGTEAFF. DNA of the CDR3: TGCAGCGCTAGGACAGGGGGCACTGAAGCTTTCTTT.

This rearrangement joins TRBV2 to TRBJ2-2; 9 bases map to TRBD1. The CDR3 has 16 residues. Germline assignment: CDR1 SNHLY and CDR2 FYNNEI. V lost 5 bases and J lost 4; bases outside the gene matches: 8. Written as DNA, the CDR3 is TGTGCCAGCAGTCACTACAGGGGGCGCGTCACCGGGGAGCTGTTTTTT. The encoded protein is CASSHYRGRVTGELFF. The full variable domain, completed using reference TRBV2 and TRBJ2-2, is EPEVTQTPSHQVTQMGQEVILRCVPISNHLYFYWYRQILGQKVEFLVSFYNNEISEKSEIFDDQFSVERPDGSNFTLKIRSTKLEDSAMYFCASSHYRGRVTGELFFGEGSRLTVL.

This clone was picked up one time. This chain uses TRBV29-1 with TRBJ2-7, with TRBD1 identical over 7 bases. V gave up 6 bases and J gave up 3 bases; unmatched junction bases: 8. Germline loops: CDR1 SQVTM, CDR2 ANQGSEA. The CDR3 sequence is 13 residues long. As DNA, the CDR3 is TGCAGCGTCCTGGACAGGTCGAACTACGAGCAGTACTTC. It is translated as CSVLDRSNYEQYF.

The chain couples TRBV28 to TRBJ2-1; 7 bases line up with TRBD2. Germline CDR1 is MDHEN and CDR2 is SYDVKM. J gave up 6 bases and V 8 bases, and 1 base lay outside the gene matches. This CDR3 has 11 residues. CDR3 coding DNA: TGTGCCAGCCGACTAGCCAATGAGCAGTTCTTC. Translated, it gives CASRLANEQFF.

This chain joins TRBV15 and TRBJ2-1; the D is unclear. V dropped 0 bases and J dropped 2 bases, with 11 bases sitting between them. Germline assignment: CDR1 LNHNV and CDR2 YYDKDF (reference sequence). This CDR3 comprises 16 residues. In DNA, the CDR3 is TGTGCCACCAGCAGAGATCTTACGGCAACCTACAATGAGCAGTTCTTC. Its protein is CATSRDLTATYNEQFF.

In this sample, this clone turned up a few times. The sample holds other DNA sequences that translate to the same CDR3. The chain joins TRBV27 to TRBJ2-7; 10 nucleotides match TRBD2. Germline V gene sequence: CDR1 MNHEY, CDR2 SMNVEV (reference sequence). V was clipped by 5 bases and J by 2 bases; unmatched bases: 6. The CDR3 contains 15 residues. CDR3 DNA sequence: TGTGCCAGCAGTCAGAGACTAGCGGGTACCTACGAGCAGTACTTC. Amino acid sequence: CASSQRLAGTYEQYF.

This rearrangement joins TRBV4-3 to TRBJ2-7; D is perhaps TRBD2 (6 bases). V lost 2 bases and J 5 bases, leaving 19 bases between the germline ends. This CDR3 is built from 16 residues. CDR1 is LGHNA and CDR2 is YSLEER in the germline V gene. CDR3 in DNA: TGCGCCAGCAGCCAAATCTCGGGACCCGGGAGCGACGAGCAGTACTTC. Translating it yields CASSQISGPGSDEQYF.

DNA for the CDR3: TGCGCCAGCAGCTTGGAGATGGGTAACTATGGCTACACCTTC. It yields the protein CASSLEMGNYGYTF. V and J are TRBV5-1 and TRBJ1-2, with unresolved D. With 0 bases removed from V and 1 base from J, the gap between germline ends came to 7 bases. Looked up from germline, CDR1 is SGHRS and CDR2 is YFSETQ. The CDR3 runs 14 residues.

The J gene is TRBJ2-3, the V gene TRBV25-1, with unresolved D. Germline V gene data show CDR1 as MGHDK and CDR2 as SYGVNS. This CDR3 comprises 14 residues. Trimming removed 1 base at V and 2 bases at J, with 7 bases between. Written as DNA, the CDR3 is TGTGCCAGCAGTGAATCTTGGAACACAGATACGCAGTATTTT. Translated: CASSESWNTDTQYF.

The gene calls are TRBV6-4 and TRBJ2-7; 9 bases are a match to TRBD1. The CDR3 extends over 17 amino acids. Germline-derived CDR1 and CDR2 are MRHNA and SNTAGT. The V and J ends lost 2 bases and 1 base, in that order; junction bases with no gene match: 9. As DNA, the CDR3 is TGTGCCAGCAGTGACCCCTACAGGGGGCGGCATTCCTACGAGCAGTACTTC. The encoded protein is CASSDPYRGRHSYEQYF.

The chain joins TRBV5-1 to TRBJ2-3; 9 nucleotides align to TRBD2. Germline V CDR1 and CDR2: SGHRS, YFSETQ. The V segment lost 1 base and the J segment 1 base; nucleotides outside the gene matches: 4. CDR3 length: 16 amino acids. The CDR3 reads CASSLRASGGTDTQYF. The CDR3 region has the DNA TGCGCCAGCAGCTTGCGGGCTAGCGGGGGCACAGATACGCAGTATTTT.

The rearrangement uses TRBV9 and TRBJ1-3, with D unclear. The V end was cut by 3 bases, the J end by 3 bases, with 16 bases between. Germline V gene lookup returns CDR1 SGDLS and CDR2 YYNGEE. The CDR3 loop spans 16 amino acids. The CDR3 region has the DNA TGTGCCAGCAGCGCTCCCGGCCGGGTTAATGGAAACACCATATATTTT. It is translated as CASSAPGRVNGNTIYF.

The chain links TRBV2 to TRBJ2-5; possibly TRBD2 for D (5 bases). Germline-derived CDR1 and CDR2 are SNHLY and FYNNEI. The CDR3 is 12 amino acids. V was clipped by 11 bases and J by 1 base, with 11 bases between them. The CDR3 nucleotides are TGTGCCGCCGGGATTCCCCAAGAGACCCAGTACTTC. Its translation: CAAGIPQETQYF. Full variable domain (missing parts from reference TRBV2 and TRBJ2-5): EPEVTQTPSHQVTQMGQEVILRCVPISNHLYFYWYRQILGQKVEFLVSFYNNEISEKSEIFDDQFSVERPDGSNFTLKIRSTKLEDSAMYFCAAGIPQETQYFGPGTRLLVL.

This chain uses TRBV27 with TRBJ1-2; 7 nucleotides agree with TRBD1. This CDR3 has 13 residues. V lost 2 bases and J lost 4; bases outside the gene matches: 1. Germline values: CDR1 MNHEY, CDR2 SMNVEV (reference sequence). The CDR3 loop reads CASSLGQAYGYTF. The CDR3 region has the DNA TGTGCCAGCAGTTTAGGACAGGCCTATGGCTACACCTTC.

The chain uses TRBV7-2 and TRBJ2-1; the D is unclear. Germline loops: CDR1 SGHTA, CDR2 FQGNSA. Trimming shortened V by 2 bases and J by 7 bases, and 6 bases separated the two germline ends. The CDR3 is 12 residues long. CDR3 protein: CASSLLSNEQFF. CDR3 sequence (DNA): TGTGCCAGCAGCTTACTTTCGAATGAGCAGTTCTTC.